This TCR beta chain stems from a study of T cell responses to AZD1222 COVID-19 vaccine. Findings of the study overall: The span of vaccine-associated CD4 TCRs extended across spike, with dominance at 160-218 and 743-854. Spike-specific TCRs gained breadth and depth after people received two AZD1222 doses. In all cases, repertoires were sampled only after the peak T cell response. Close to half of spike-specific TCRs reportedly recognize unmutated variant regions.

Clones were read by immunoSEQ multiplex PCR, and TCRdb kept only the in-frame ones, dropping some. The table shows about 120,000 clones, with approximately 88% occurring only once. In regard to this clone: The antigen is not known.

This TCR was sampled from an adult in good health. Sequences were derived from peripheral blood, sampled on day 0 of AZD1222 vaccination.

The CDR3 region has the DNA TGTGCCAGCAGTTATTCTTGCAAAACTGGAAACACCATATATTTT. It encodes CASSYSCKTGNTIYF. The chain uses TRBV6-9 and TRBJ1-3; D is undetermined. The CDR3 consists of 15 residues. V shed 0 bases and J shed 2 bases, with 8 bases lying between them. Per germline, CDR1 MNHGY and CDR2 SVAAGI.